This TCR beta chain comes out of a study of shared T cell receptors in the human thymus. This CDR3 contains 15 residues. The V end lost 4 bases, the J end lost 5 bases, and 14 bases lay between the germline ends. Germline V gives CDR1 MGHRA, CDR2 YSYEKL. Repertoires were generated with immunoSEQ multiplex PCR, while TCRdb's copy carries only in-frame clones and drops some. The sample consists of about 730,000 clones, over 75% of them appearing once. Another study also made use of these data, one on human thymus T cells. As reported in that work: Surgeons resected thymus tissue during corrective heart surgery. Related research described strongly overlapping thymic repertoires in unrelated people.

J is TRBJ1-4 and V is TRBV4-1; D ambiguous. Sequencing was done on a sample of thymocytes. This TCR was recovered from a girl less than two years old with a congenital heart defect. CDR3 region: CASSRPGSGNEKLFF. In nucleotides, the CDR3 is TGCGCCAGCAGCCGCCCCGGAAGCGGGAATGAAAAACTGTTTTTT.